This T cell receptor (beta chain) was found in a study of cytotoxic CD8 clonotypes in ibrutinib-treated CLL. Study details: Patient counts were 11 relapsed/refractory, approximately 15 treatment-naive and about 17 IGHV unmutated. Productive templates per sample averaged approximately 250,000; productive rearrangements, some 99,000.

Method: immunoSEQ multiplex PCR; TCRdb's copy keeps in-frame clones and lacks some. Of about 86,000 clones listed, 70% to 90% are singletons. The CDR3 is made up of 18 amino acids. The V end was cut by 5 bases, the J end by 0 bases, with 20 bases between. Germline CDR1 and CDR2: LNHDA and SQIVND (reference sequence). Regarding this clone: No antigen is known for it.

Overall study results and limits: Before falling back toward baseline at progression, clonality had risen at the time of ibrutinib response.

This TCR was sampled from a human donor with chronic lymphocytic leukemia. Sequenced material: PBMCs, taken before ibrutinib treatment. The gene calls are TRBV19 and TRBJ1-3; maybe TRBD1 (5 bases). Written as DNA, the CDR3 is TGTGCCAGTAGTTTGAAACCGGGACCCGCAAGCTCTGGAAACACCATATATTTT. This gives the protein CASSLKPGPASSGNTIYF. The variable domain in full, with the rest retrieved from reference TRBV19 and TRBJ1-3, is DGGITQSPKYLFRKEGQNVTLSCEQNLNHDAMYWYRQDPGQGLRLIYYSQIVNDFQKGDIAEGYSVSREKKESFPLTVTSAQKNPTAFYLCASSLKPGPASSGNTIYFGEGSWLTVV.